This section outlines one TCR beta chain sequence together with its context. The same CDR3 can be traced to other DNA sequences in this sample. The assay was immunoSEQ multiplex PCR, and TCRdb's table has in-frame clones only and misses some. This sample carries more than 35,000 clones, over 60% of them seen once, and the ten largest clones take approximately 10%. These data originate in a study of PD-1 blockade in classical Hodgkin lymphoma. Germline CDR1 and CDR2: MDHEN and SYDVKM. This CDR3 comprises 14 residues. V was trimmed by 3 bases and J by 2 bases, leaving 10 bases between them. Relapses following autologous stem cell transplantation were seen in all patients, with brentuximab vedotin exposure varying.

Material: peripheral blood mononuclear cells (PBMCs), obtained at baseline. This clonotype was obtained from a human donor with classical Hodgkin lymphoma. V gene TRBV28 combines with J gene TRBJ2-5; perhaps TRBD2 as D (6 bases). The CDR3 here is CASSFGGVQETQYF. The CDR3 bases are TGTGCCAGCAGTTTTGGAGGGGTACAAGAGACCCAGTACTTC.